This T cell receptor (beta chain) appears in the sequencing data of a study of CD8 T cells in ankylosing spondylitis. Germline CDR1 reads DFQATT; CDR2 reads SNEGSKA (reference sequence). This CDR3 has 15 amino acids. Trimming pared 0 bases from V and 3 bases from J, leaving 12 bases between. This clonotype has at least ten counts. TCRdb reanalysed the 5' RACE reads using MiXCR and keeps one entry per CDR3 protein. There are about 250,000 distinct CDR3 sequences in the sample; under 8.5% occur only once, and approximately 4.8% lies in the top ten. The sample consisted of blood, either unsorted or a sorted T cell fraction (not recorded which). This receptor was taken from a female donor with ankylosing spondylitis or in good health (not recorded which). V is TRBV20-1 and J is TRBJ2-1, with a tentative D call TRBD2 (6 bases). The CDR3 coding sequence is TGCAGTGCTAGAGATCGGGAGTTCCGCTACAATGAGCAGTTCTTC. Protein product: CSARDREFRYNEQFF.